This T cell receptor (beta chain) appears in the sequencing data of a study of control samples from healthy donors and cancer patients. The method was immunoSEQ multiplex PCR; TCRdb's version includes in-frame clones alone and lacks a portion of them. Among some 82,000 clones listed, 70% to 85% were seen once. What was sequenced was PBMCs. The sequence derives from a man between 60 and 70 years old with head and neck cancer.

CDR3 coding DNA: TGTGCCAGTAGGGTAGGACAGGGTGCGCACGGGGAGCTGTTTTTT. Translation: CASRVGQGAHGELFF. The rearrangement links TRBV19 to TRBJ2-2; 8 nucleotides line up with TRBD1. The CDR3 is 15 amino acids. After removal of 6 bases from V and 7 bases from J, the junction contained 10 bases not matched to a gene. Germline V gives CDR1 LNHDA, CDR2 SQIVND (reference sequence).